These 28 T cell receptor beta chains share one sample of origin, sequenced in a study of cytomegalovirus exposure and HLA in healthy donors (TCRdb year 2017). The library was made by the immunoSEQ multiplex PCR assay. The multiplex PCR relied on a mix of 60 forward primers for TCR Vbeta segments and 13 reverse primers for TCR Jbeta segments. In TCRdb, the immuneACCESS table is reduced to in-frame sequences with V and J assigned. These tables do not hold every clone; where another copy was compared, an unresolved V gene accounts for under half, and the others remain unexplained. This sample comprises 170,000 or so clones, just under 80% of them detected only once. The ten top clones hold 1% of the sample. The sequencing sample was made of PBMCs. Receptors were obtained from a woman aged 45-65 years in good health and CMV-seropositive.

The chain recombines TRBV4-2 with TRBJ2-2; the D gene is possibly TRBD1 (7 bases). This CDR3 has 17 residues. The V gene lost 4 bases and the J gene lost 1 base, with 16 bases spanning the gap. CDR1 LGHNA and CDR2 YNFKEQ come from the germline V gene. CDR3 in amino acids: CASSPGGRTGNTGELFF. In DNA, the CDR3 is TGTGCCAGCAGCCCCGGAGGGAGGACAGGGAACACCGGGGAGCTGTTTTTT.

The V call is TRBV18, the J call TRBJ1-2, with 12 bases lining up with TRBD1. The CDR3 consists of 15 residues. After removal of 3 bases from V and 12 bases from J, the junction contained 11 bases not matched to a gene. Germline values: CDR1 KGHSH, CDR2 LQKENI. CDR3 DNA: TGTGCCAGCTCACCGGCCGGGACAGGGGGCAGTGGTGACACCTTC. This translates into CASSPAGTGGSGDTF.

The chain has TRBV7-2 and TRBJ2-1; 10 bases fit TRBD2. After removal of 1 base from V and 7 bases from J, the junction contained 7 bases not matched to a gene. Per the germline V gene, CDR1 is SGHTA and CDR2 is FQGNSA. This CDR3 is 16 amino acids long. The CDR3 nucleotides are TGTGCCAGCAGCTTAGGCAGCGGGGGGGTTGGGAATGAGCAGTTCTTC. This encodes CASSLGSGGVGNEQFF.

This clone was seen more than once but under ten times. The chain links TRBV7-9 to TRBJ1-5, with 11 positions matching TRBD1. The CDR3 is 16 residues long. Germline V lookup: CDR1 SEHNR, CDR2 FQNEAQ (reference sequence). V lost 2 bases, J lost 4 bases, and 4 bases stayed unmatched. DNA of the CDR3: TGTGCCAGCAGCTTAACAGGACAGGGGGCGAATCAGCCCCAGCATTTT. This codes for CASSLTGQGANQPQHF.

The chain is built from TRBV5-4 and TRBJ2-2; 7 nucleotides line up with TRBD2. Unmatched junction bases numbered 6, after V lost 3 bases and J lost 1 base. The CDR3 contains 16 residues. CDR1 and CDR2 from the germline V gene are SGHNT and YYREEE (reference sequence). The CDR3: CASSSLAGQNTGELFF. The CDR3, as DNA: TGTGCCAGCAGCTCTTTAGCGGGCCAGAACACCGGGGAGCTGTTTTTT. Filled out from reference TRBV5-4 and TRBJ2-2, the complete variable domain reads ETGVTQSPTHLIKTRGQQVTLRCSSQSGHNTVSWYQQALGQGPQFIFQYYREEENGRGNFPPRFSGLQFPNYSSELNVNALELDDSALYLCASSSLAGQNTGELFFGEGSRLTVL.

This clone was observed a single time. The gene calls are TRBV6-5 and TRBJ1-1, with D possibly TRBD1 on 5 matching bases. The CDR3 has 16 amino acids. Between the trimmed V and J ends, which lost 2 bases and 1 base, there was a span of 14 bases. From germline, CDR1 is MNHEY and CDR2 SVGAGI. The CDR3 DNA reads as TGTGCCAGCAGTTACCTCGAGACAGCTAAGAACACTGAAGCTTTCTTT. It encodes CASSYLETAKNTEAFF.

The chain employs TRBV7-3 and TRBJ1-1; 9 nucleotides line up with TRBD1. Germline CDR1 SGHTA, CDR2 FQGTGA. The CDR3 extends over 18 amino acids. V gave up 5 bases and J gave up 1 base; unmatched junction bases: 14. For the CDR3, the DNA is TGTGCCAGCAGCCAAGGCCTAGGTCAGGGACAGGGGAACACTGAAGCTTTCTTT. This gives the protein CASSQGLGQGQGNTEAFF.

The chain couples TRBV19 to TRBJ2-7; TRBD2 is a possible D gene (6 bases). V lost 4 bases and J 7 bases, leaving 23 bases between the germline ends. In germline, CDR1 is LNHDA, CDR2 SQIVND (reference sequence). The CDR3 runs to 16 residues. Here the CDR3 DNA reads TGTGCCAGTAGTAAATATTGGCAGGCCCTTGCGGGGGAGCAGTACTTC. Its protein is CASSKYWQALAGEQYF.

The chain links TRBV9 to TRBJ1-5; the D is unclear. Germline V gene sequence: CDR1 SGDLS, CDR2 YYNGEE. The V end lost 0 bases, the J end lost 7 bases, and 14 bases lay between the germline ends. The CDR3 has 15 amino acids. CDR3 coding DNA: TGTGCCAGCAGCGTAGCCGGAGGGCTAGGACAGCCCCAGCATTTT. It translates to CASSVAGGLGQPQHF.

V is TRBV18 and J is TRBJ1-4; TRBD1 matches at 7 bases. Trimming cost V 3 bases and J 7 bases; bases outside gene matches: 8. This CDR3 is 15 amino acids long. Germline V gives CDR1 KGHSH, CDR2 LQKENI. CDR3 region: CASSPVNRGGEKLFF. The CDR3 region has the DNA TGTGCCAGCTCACCGGTCAACAGGGGCGGTGAAAAACTGTTTTTT.

The chain combines TRBV7-3 with TRBJ1-1, with no clear D. Germline CDR1 SGHTA, CDR2 FQGTGA. V lost 2 bases and J lost 5, with 6 bases in between. The CDR3 runs 12 residues. CDR3 sequence: CASSLFHTEAFF. The CDR3 nucleotides are TGTGCCAGCAGCTTATTTCATACTGAAGCTTTCTTT.

This clone was counted once. The chain joins TRBV4-2 to TRBJ2-5, with unresolved D. The tail of the sequence fits TRBJ2-7 better, so the J call may be wrong. Germline assignment: CDR1 LGHNA and CDR2 YNFKEQ. The CDR3 spans 16 residues. The CDR3 here is CASSPRSGLSSYEQYF. In DNA, the CDR3 is TGTGCCAGCAGCCCCCGGTCAGGCTTAAGCTCCTACGAGCAGTACTTC.

The chain combines TRBV28 with TRBJ2-5; 11 bases match TRBD2. The CDR3 contains 13 residues. After removal of 5 bases from V and 5 bases from J, the junction contained 1 base not matched to a gene. CDR1 is MDHEN, CDR2 SYDVKM, per germline. CDR3 amino acids: CASSRTSGETQYF. CDR3 nucleotide sequence: TGTGCCAGCAGTCGGACTAGCGGGGAGACCCAGTACTTC.

This clone has a single count. This chain joins TRBV9 and TRBJ1-2; tentative D call: TRBD1 (6 bases). The CDR3 contains 15 residues. Trimming shortened V by 4 bases and J by 2 bases, and 15 bases separated the two germline ends. Germline V gives CDR1 SGDLS, CDR2 YYNGEE. CDR3 in DNA: TGTGCCAGCAGCCCCCGGTGGGGGGGCAACTATGGCTACACCTTC. Translating gives CASSPRWGGNYGYTF.

This clone was observed a few times. V usage is TRBV27 and J usage is TRBJ1-5; TRBD1 agrees at 8 bases. CDR3 size: 16 residues. Germline loops: CDR1 MNHEY, CDR2 SMNVEV (reference sequence). J was trimmed by 0 bases and V by 7 bases; bases with no gene match: 8. The CDR3 here is CASNVDRAFSNQPQHF. CDR3 DNA: TGTGCCAGCAATGTGGACAGGGCGTTTAGCAATCAGCCCCAGCATTTT.

This clone is a singleton in its sample. The rearrangement links TRBV5-6 to TRBJ2-7; 9 bases are a match to TRBD1. Unmatched junction bases numbered 6, after V lost 8 bases and J lost 0 bases. CDR3 length: 14 residues. Per the germline V gene, CDR1 is SGHDT and CDR2 is YYEEEE. The CDR3, as DNA: TGTGCCAGTTTAGACAGGGGGGCCTCCTACGAGCAGTACTTC. It codes for CASLDRGASYEQYF.

This clone was seen a single time. The chain has TRBV7-9 and TRBJ1-2, with a possible D match to TRBD1 (6 bases). This CDR3 has 15 residues. Germline values: CDR1 SEHNR, CDR2 FQNEAQ (reference sequence). Trimming cost V 1 base and J 2 bases, with 11 bases left between them. CDR3 sequence (DNA): TGTGCCAGCAGCTTAGGACAGGCTAAAAACTATGGCTACACCTTC. Its protein product is CASSLGQAKNYGYTF.

V is TRBV18 and J is TRBJ2-2; D remains unclear. Trimming took off 6 bases at V and 2 bases at J, with 10 bases between the two ends. The CDR3 sequence is 14 residues long. CDR1 is KGHSH, CDR2 LQKENI, per germline. CDR3 bases: TGTGCCAGCTCCCCTCCGACAAACACCGGGGAGCTGTTTTTT. The encoded protein is CASSPPTNTGELFF. Full variable domain (outside the CDR3, taken from reference TRBV18 and TRBJ2-2): NAGVMQNPRHLVRRRGQEARLRCSPMKGHSHVYWYRQLPEEGLKFMVYLQKENIIDESGMPKERFSAEFPKEGPSILRIQQVVRGDSAAYFCASSPPTNTGELFFGEGSRLTVL.

V usage is TRBV9 and J usage is TRBJ1-2; 7 nucleotides align to TRBD1. Germline CDR1 SGDLS, CDR2 YYNGEE. The V and J ends lost 0 bases and 8 bases, in that order; junction bases with no gene match: 4. The length of the CDR3 is 13 residues. The chain's CDR3 is CASSVEGARGYTF. DNA of the CDR3: TGTGCCAGCAGCGTAGAGGGGGCTAGGGGCTACACCTTC.

This chain uses TRBV30 with TRBJ2-1; TRBD2 agrees at 10 bases. V shed 2 bases and J 5 bases; nucleotides not matched to a gene: 3. The CDR3 is 14 amino acids. The germline gives CDR1 GTSNPN, CDR2 SVGIG (reference sequence). CDR3 protein: CAWSLTSGDNEQFF. The CDR3 nucleotides are TGTGCCTGGAGTCTAACTAGCGGGGACAATGAGCAGTTCTTC.

As to this clone: A read error may produce the germline difference seen at one junction end. This chain links TRBV7-9 with TRBJ2-7; weak D call: TRBD1 (5 bases). The CDR3 is 12 amino acids. CDR1 is SEHNR and CDR2 is FQNEAQ in the germline V gene (reference sequence). The chain's CDR3 is CSSSKAGQEQYF. Here the CDR3 DNA reads TGTTCCAGCAGCAAAGCAGGGCAGGAGCAGTACTTC.

The genes are TRBV9 and TRBJ1-2; D is unresolved. CDR3 length equals 14 residues. Germline V gives CDR1 SGDLS, CDR2 YYNGEE. V was trimmed by 6 bases and J by 2 bases, leaving 14 bases between them. The CDR3 protein is CASKSTDNNYGYTF. The DNA for the CDR3 is TGTGCCAGCAAGTCTACAGATAACAACTATGGCTACACCTTC.

The rearrangement links TRBV9 to TRBJ2-1, with D uncertain. The CDR3 totals 13 residues. Germline values: CDR1 SGDLS, CDR2 YYNGEE. V was trimmed by 0 bases and J by 6 bases, leaving 7 bases between them. This CDR3 reads CASSVDQVNEQFF. The CDR3 DNA follows: TGTGCCAGCAGCGTAGACCAGGTCAATGAGCAGTTCTTC.

In its sample, this clone was seen a few times. The chain couples TRBV28 to TRBJ1-2; no clear D gene. The germline V and J ends were trimmed by 5 bases and 5 bases, with 12 bases remaining between them. This CDR3 is 13 amino acids long. Germline CDR1 and CDR2: MDHEN and SYDVKM. CDR3: CASSPPHSYGYTF. The CDR3 coding sequence is TGTGCCAGCAGTCCTCCGCACAGTTATGGCTACACCTTC.

The sample holds a few counts of this clone. This chain joins TRBV2 and TRBJ2-5, with 11 bases that match TRBD2. The CDR3 has 14 amino acids. Germline loops: CDR1 SNHLY, CDR2 FYNNEI. After removal of 6 bases from V and 4 bases from J, the junction contained 4 bases not matched to a gene. CDR3 protein: CASSRLAGRETQYF. The CDR3 nucleotides read TGTGCCAGCAGCAGACTAGCGGGACGAGAGACCCAGTACTTC. The variable domain in full, completed from reference TRBV2 and TRBJ2-5, reads EPEVTQTPSHQVTQMGQEVILRCVPISNHLYFYWYRQILGQKVEFLVSFYNNEISEKSEIFDDQFSVERPDGSNFTLKIRSTKLEDSAMYFCASSRLAGRETQYFGPGTRLLVL.

The gene calls are TRBV2 and TRBJ2-1; 7 bases line up with TRBD1. Germline V gives CDR1 SNHLY, CDR2 FYNNEI. With 6 bases clipped from V and 6 bases from J, the junction kept 2 bases outside the gene matches. This CDR3 comprises 12 residues. Written as DNA, the CDR3 is TGTGCCAGCAGGGCAGGGGGCAATGAGCAGTTCTTC. It translates to CASRAGGNEQFF. Using reference TRBV2 and TRBJ2-1 for the parts outside the CDR3, the full variable domain is EPEVTQTPSHQVTQMGQEVILRCVPISNHLYFYWYRQILGQKVEFLVSFYNNEISEKSEIFDDQFSVERPDGSNFTLKIRSTKLEDSAMYFCASRAGGNEQFFGPGTRLTVL.

This chain connects TRBV9 to TRBJ1-4; TRBD1 is a possible D gene (5 bases). The CDR3 has 15 residues. Per germline, CDR1 SGDLS and CDR2 YYNGEE. Trimming cost V 1 base and J 8 bases, with 15 bases left between them. This chain's CDR3 is CASSVQGRVGEKLFF. CDR3 sequence (DNA): TGTGCCAGCAGCGTACAGGGCAGGGTCGGGGAAAAACTGTTTTTT. Complete variable domain (other parts from reference TRBV9 and TRBJ1-4): DSGVTQTPKHLITATGQRVTLRCSPRSGDLSVYWYQQSLDQGLQFLIQYYNGEERAKGNILERFSAQQFPDLHSELNLSSLELGDSALYFCASSVQGRVGEKLFFGSGTQLSVL.

This clone was seen only once. The rearrangement uses TRBV5-1 and TRBJ2-4; a weak D match, TRBD2 (7 bases). The CDR3 length is 14 residues. Germline CDR1 and CDR2: SGHRS and YFSETQ. V was pared by 4 bases and J by 10 bases, with 18 bases between. The CDR3 loop reads CASSPSGGESIQYF. For the CDR3, the DNA is TGCGCCAGCAGCCCCTCGGGGGGCGAGTCGATTCAGTACTTC.